These 2 T cell receptor beta chains originate from one sample sequenced in a study of blood T cell repertoires in COVID-19. TCRdb keeps only in-frame clones here, not all; method: immunoSEQ multiplex PCR. The profile shows more than 90,000 clones, about 85% of them singletons. The sample comprised peripheral blood. The receptors derive from a human donor in a cohort sampled during active COVID-19.

The J gene is TRBJ1-2, the V gene TRBV30; 10 bases are a match to TRBD1. The CDR3 totals 15 residues. Trimming cost V 5 bases and J 4 bases; bases outside gene matches: 10. The germline CDR1 and CDR2 sequences are GTSNPN and SVGIG (reference sequence). CDR3 loop: CAWGDRGFRAYGYTF. CDR3 coding DNA: TGTGCCTGGGGGGACAGGGGATTTAGGGCCTATGGCTACACCTTC.

This clone was picked up many times. This CDR3 is also generated by other DNA sequences in the sample. V and J are TRBV2 and TRBJ1-5; 9 bases fit TRBD1. J lost 1 base, V lost 4 bases, and 5 bases had no gene match. The CDR3 consists of 16 residues. Germline assignment: CDR1 SNHLY and CDR2 FYNNEI. CDR3 DNA: TGTGCCAGCAGTGGACAGGGGGGAAGAAGCAATCAGCCCCAGCATTTT. It is translated as CASSGQGGRSNQPQHF.